The 20 T cell receptor beta chains in this list originate from one sample, sequenced in a study of a mutant IDH1 vaccine in newly diagnosed glioma. The antigens for these receptors are not known. Libraries were prepared by immunoSEQ multiplex PCR; TCRdb keeps only in-frame clonotypes and omits some of them. The sample lists about 40,000 clones; about four fifths were seen once. Time point indicated: week 11, during vaccination. A single vaccine dose contained 300 ug of mutant IDH1 20-mer peptide, and topical imiquimod was used with it. The input for sequencing was PBMCs, taken from a glioma patient whose treatment included an IDH1 peptide vaccine. These receptors came from a man between 35 and 55 years old with glioma.

V usage is TRBV4-2 and J usage is TRBJ2-7; 12 positions agree with TRBD1. Trimming removed 3 bases from V and 4 bases from J; junction bases left unmatched: 4. There are 15 residues in the CDR3. In germline, CDR1 is LGHNA, CDR2 YNFKEQ. The CDR3: CASSQGTGGQYEQYF. For the CDR3, the DNA is TGTGCCAGCAGCCAGGGGACAGGGGGCCAGTACGAGCAGTACTTC.

This sequence joins TRBV19 and TRBJ1-1; D gene ambiguous. Germline V lookup: CDR1 LNHDA, CDR2 SQIVND (reference sequence). The germline V and J ends were trimmed by 5 bases and 4 bases, with 17 bases remaining between them. This CDR3 region has 15 residues. CDR3 residues: CASSADYIAGTEAFF. The CDR3 region has the DNA TGTGCCAGTAGTGCGGATTATATTGCGGGCACTGAAGCTTTCTTT.

The chain links TRBV29-1 to TRBJ2-5; D possibly corresponds to TRBD1 (7 bases). This CDR3 is 13 amino acids long. Germline CDR1 and CDR2: SQVTM and ANQGSEA. Trimming removed 7 bases from V and 2 bases from J, with 14 bases in between. The CDR3 here is CSGGDRSQETQYF. In DNA form, the CDR3 reads TGCAGCGGGGGGGACAGATCACAAGAGACCCAGTACTTC. The full variable domain, rest sourced from reference TRBV29-1 and TRBJ2-5, is SAVISQKPSRDICQRGTSLTIQCQVDSQVTMMFWYRQQPGQSLTLIATANQGSEATYESGFVIDKFPISRPNLTFSTLTVSNMSPEDSSIYLCSGGDRSQETQYFGPGTRLLVL.

CDR3 residues: CASSPLREQYF. Written as DNA, the CDR3 is TGTGCCAGCAGTCCCTTGAGGGAGCAGTACTTC. The chain links TRBV25-1 to TRBJ2-7, with D unresolved. There are 11 residues in the CDR3. Germline V gives CDR1 MGHDK, CDR2 SYGVNS. V lost 5 bases and J 7 bases, leaving 9 bases between the germline ends.

The V and J genes are TRBV6-1 and TRBJ2-1; D not certain. With 1 base removed from V and 3 bases from J, the gap between germline ends came to 10 bases. CDR1 is MNHNS and CDR2 is SASEGT in the germline V gene. The CDR3 runs 15 residues. The chain's CDR3 is CASSEDGGVYNEQFF. CDR3 bases: TGTGCCAGCAGTGAAGATGGCGGCGTCTACAATGAGCAGTTCTTC.

The chain uses TRBV2 and TRBJ2-7, with D uncertain. The ends were cut back, 7 bases at V and 4 bases at J, with 8 bases in the middle. This CDR3 spans 11 amino acids. The germline V gene has CDR1 SNHLY and CDR2 FYNNEI. The CDR3 DNA sequence: TGTGCCAGCAAGTTGGGGTACGAGCAGTACTTC. It specifies CASKLGYEQYF.

This clone showed up just a few times. The chain combines TRBV6-6 with TRBJ2-1; D gene ambiguous. This CDR3 region has 13 residues. The germline V gene encodes CDR1 MNHNY and CDR2 SVGAGI (reference sequence). The V gene lost 5 bases and the J gene lost 7 bases, with 12 bases spanning the gap. This CDR3 reads CASSQQIENEQFF. The CDR3 nucleotides read TGTGCCAGCAGTCAGCAAATAGAGAATGAGCAGTTCTTC.

The chain carries TRBV11-3 and TRBJ2-5; D perhaps matches TRBD2 (6 bases). In germline, CDR1 is SGHNT, CDR2 YENEEA. V was shortened by 1 base and J by 4 bases, with 13 bases between the two germline ends. CDR3 length equals 15 residues. CDR3 in DNA: TGTGCCAGCAGCTTAGCCGGGAGAGGTTCAGAGACCCAGTACTTC. Residues: CASSLAGRGSETQYF.

This chain links TRBV6-5 with TRBJ2-5, with a possible D match to TRBD2 (6 bases). Germline V CDR1 and CDR2: MNHEY, SVGAGI. The CDR3 is 12 residues long. The V end was cut by 7 bases, the J end by 6 bases, with 12 bases between. This chain's CDR3 is CASTGTAKTQYF. The DNA of the CDR3 is TGTGCCAGCACCGGGACTGCTAAGACCCAGTACTTC.

This chain connects TRBV6-5 to TRBJ1-3, with D possibly matching TRBD1 (6 bases). V dropped 5 bases and J dropped 0 bases, with 11 bases sitting between them. This CDR3 comprises 15 residues. The germline V gene has CDR1 MNHEY and CDR2 SVGAGI. CDR3 sequence: CASSLQGFSGNTIYF. Here the CDR3 DNA reads TGTGCCAGCAGTCTCCAGGGGTTCTCTGGAAACACCATATATTTT.

V usage is TRBV6-5 and J usage is TRBJ2-7; TRBD1 matches at 7 bases. Germline V lookup: CDR1 MNHEY, CDR2 SVGAGI. V trimming: 6 bases; J trimming: 3 bases; junction bases outside the gene matches: 11. The CDR3 is made up of 15 amino acids. CDR3 nucleotides: TGTGCCAGCAGATCAACACCGGGACAGCTCTACGAGCAGTACTTC. Translating it yields CASRSTPGQLYEQYF.

This chain connects TRBV7-3 to TRBJ2-7, with TRBD1 matching over 7 bases. Unmatched junction bases numbered 11, after V lost 6 bases and J lost 0 bases. The CDR3 is made up of 16 amino acids. CDR1 is SGHTA and CDR2 is FQGTGA in the germline V gene. The CDR3 DNA sequence: TGTGCCAGCAGACCCCACGCCGGGACAGCCTCCTACGAGCAGTACTTC. Its translation: CASRPHAGTASYEQYF.

In DNA form, the CDR3 reads TGTGCCAGCGCAAGACAGGGTAGGACCTACGAGCAGTACTTC. This codes for CASARQGRTYEQYF. The chain combines TRBV2 with TRBJ2-7; 7 bases match TRBD1. V lost 8 bases, J lost 2 bases, and 9 bases stayed unmatched. CDR3 size: 14 residues. From germline, CDR1 is SNHLY and CDR2 FYNNEI.

J is TRBJ1-3 and V is TRBV7-9; D unclear. The CDR3 has 14 residues. V was cut by 5 bases and J by 3 bases, with 11 bases left in between. Germline CDR1 reads SEHNR; CDR2 reads FQNEAQ (reference sequence). For the CDR3, the DNA is TGTGCCAGCAGCATTCAAGGAATTGGAAACACCATATATTTT. Protein: CASSIQGIGNTIYF.

V usage is TRBV28 and J usage is TRBJ1-5; D unresolved. Germline V gene data show CDR1 as MDHEN and CDR2 as SYDVKM. V was trimmed by 4 bases and J by 1 base, leaving 5 bases between them. The CDR3 consists of 13 residues. The CDR3 loop reads CASSSDSNQPQHF. In DNA, the CDR3 is TGTGCCAGCAGTTCCGACAGCAATCAGCCCCAGCATTTT. Full variable domain (missing parts from reference TRBV28 and TRBJ1-5): DVKVTQSSRYLVKRTGEKVFLECVQDMDHENMFWYRQDPGLGLRLIYFSYDVKMKEKGDIPEGYSVSREKKERFSLILESASTNQTSMYLCASSSDSNQPQHFGDGTRLSIL.

The chain recombines TRBV19 with TRBJ2-2; D might be TRBD2 (5 bases). Trimming removed 1 base from V and 6 bases from J, with 9 bases in between. This CDR3 is built from 14 residues. Germline CDR1 LNHDA, CDR2 SQIVND (reference sequence). The CDR3 sequence: CASSIGSGAGELFF. The CDR3 DNA reads TGTGCCAGTAGTATAGGTTCCGGGGCCGGGGAGCTGTTTTTT.

The chain combines TRBV2 with TRBJ2-1; 13 bases are shared with TRBD2. V gave up 6 bases and J gave up 5 bases; unmatched junction bases: 7. CDR1 SNHLY and CDR2 FYNNEI come from the germline V gene. The CDR3 extends over 16 amino acids. The CDR3 DNA sequence: TGTGCCAGCAGCCCCCCGGGACTAGCGGGGAACAATGAGCAGTTCTTC. This encodes CASSPPGLAGNNEQFF.

This chain links TRBV2 with TRBJ2-5, with TRBD2 matching 14 bases. Trimming took 5 bases from V and 4 from J; bases not matched to a gene: 6. The CDR3 has 16 residues. Germline V gene data show CDR1 as SNHLY and CDR2 as FYNNEI. CDR3 loop: CASSLGLAGVGETQYF. CDR3 sequence (DNA): TGTGCCAGCAGTCTGGGACTAGCGGGAGTGGGAGAGACCCAGTACTTC.

The chain uses TRBV7-2 and TRBJ1-1; D ambiguous. The germline V and J ends were trimmed by 8 bases and 1 base, with 11 bases remaining between them. The CDR3 sequence is 13 residues long. Germline CDR1 reads SGHTA; CDR2 reads FQGNSA. The CDR3, as DNA: TGTGCCAGCTCACAACAGCGGAACACTGAAGCTTTCTTT. It specifies CASSQQRNTEAFF.

V and J are TRBV6-6 and TRBJ2-7, with 10 positions matching TRBD2. This CDR3 has 15 amino acids. Germline V gene lookup returns CDR1 MNHNY and CDR2 SVGAGI (reference sequence). The J segment lost 2 bases and the V segment lost 0 bases, leaving 1 base of the junction unmatched. The DNA of the CDR3 is TGTGCCAGCAGTTACTCTGGGACTAGCGCCTACGAGCAGTACTTC. Its protein product is CASSYSGTSAYEQYF.